The 28 T cell receptor beta chains presented below share a single source sample, sequenced in a study of shared clonotypes between healthy human individuals. Clones were sequenced by immunoSEQ multiplex PCR, and TCRdb holds only the in-frame ones, with some missing. The repertoire holds about 680,000 clones, with around four fifths as singletons. The specimen sequenced was memory CD4+ T cells sorted from blood. Documented subset: CD45RA-negative fraction. The source is a woman in her twenties or thirties in good health.

J is TRBJ2-7 and V is TRBV19, with a weak D call TRBD1 (5 bases). The CDR3 totals 14 residues. Germline V gene lookup returns CDR1 LNHDA and CDR2 SQIVND (reference sequence). V lost 5 bases and J lost 9, with 20 bases in between. CDR3 amino acids: CASSAQESLRGQYF. CDR3 in DNA: TGTGCCAGTAGTGCACAGGAATCCCTACGTGGGCAGTACTTC.

This chain connects TRBV5-1 to TRBJ2-7, with D maybe TRBD2 (6 bases). Germline CDR1 SGHRS, CDR2 YFSETQ. Trimming left V 7 bases short and J 0 bases short, with 11 bases between. This CDR3 comprises 13 residues. This CDR3 reads CASRRGTSYEQYF. In DNA, the CDR3 is TGCGCCAGCCGTCGGGGGACCTCCTACGAGCAGTACTTC.

The CDR3 DNA reads as TGTGCCAGCAGCCCCGGGGTCCCCCCCGAATTGAACACTGAAGCTTTCTTT. Translating it yields CASSPGVPPELNTEAFF. The V gene is TRBV5-4, the J gene TRBJ1-1, with D uncertain. The CDR3 runs to 17 residues. Germline V gene data show CDR1 as SGHNT and CDR2 as YYREEE (reference sequence). Trimming took 4 bases from V and 0 from J, leaving 19 bases between them.

The chain is built from TRBV7-6 and TRBJ1-2, with 7 bases fitting TRBD1. Germline lookup yields CDR1 SGHVS and CDR2 FNYEAQ. With V trimmed by 3 bases and J by 6 bases, 4 bases remained unmatched. This CDR3 has 13 residues. The CDR3 DNA reads as TGTGCCAGCAGCTTCCCGGACAGGCATGGCTACACCTTC. This codes for CASSFPDRHGYTF.

The CDR3 reads CASSVKGLDTQYF. CDR3 sequence (DNA): TGTGCCAGCAGTGTGAAGGGGTTGGATACGCAGTATTTT. The V gene is TRBV6-1, the J gene TRBJ2-3; tentatively, D is TRBD1 (5 bases). This CDR3 region has 13 residues. V gave up 4 bases and J gave up 6 bases, with 11 bases separating them. Germline V gene lookup returns CDR1 MNHNS and CDR2 SASEGT.

This clone showed up just a few times. The chain uses TRBV19 and TRBJ2-1; 9 nucleotides match TRBD2. Germline CDR1 and CDR2: LNHDA and SQIVND (reference sequence). There are 15 residues in the CDR3. Trimming took 3 bases from V and 4 from J; bases not matched to a gene: 4. The CDR3 reads CASSITSGLYNEQFF. The CDR3, as DNA: TGTGCCAGTAGTATTACTAGCGGGTTGTACAATGAGCAGTTCTTC.

The V and J genes are TRBV28 and TRBJ2-1, with 9 bases that match TRBD2. The germline V gene encodes CDR1 MDHEN and CDR2 SYDVKM. The CDR3 covers 14 residues. The J segment lost 5 bases and the V segment lost 8 bases, leaving 7 bases of the junction unmatched. The DNA for the CDR3 is TGTGCCAGCCGGAGACTAGCGGCTAACAATGAGCAGTTCTTC. Its translation: CASRRLAANNEQFF.

The chain joins TRBV7-7 to TRBJ2-7; no clear D. The germline V and J ends were trimmed by 6 bases and 3 bases, with 12 bases remaining between them. Germline V gene lookup returns CDR1 SSHAT and CDR2 FNYEAQ (reference sequence). The CDR3 sequence is 13 residues long. In nucleotides, the CDR3 is TGTGCCAGCAGTTGGCGAAAGGGCTACGAGCAGTACTTC. Translated: CASSWRKGYEQYF.

The chain uses TRBV19 and TRBJ2-1; D could derive from TRBD1 or TRBD2 (5 bases each). Trimming removed 5 bases at V and 4 bases at J, with 12 bases between. The V gene's germline CDR1 is LNHDA and CDR2 SQIVND (reference sequence). This CDR3 contains 14 residues. The CDR3 sequence is CASSLGVPYNEQFF. In DNA form, the CDR3 reads TGTGCCAGTAGTCTGGGGGTACCTTACAATGAGCAGTTCTTC.

J is TRBJ1-1 and V is TRBV28; 9 bases are shared with TRBD1. The CDR3 is made up of 16 amino acids. Germline V gene lookup returns CDR1 MDHEN and CDR2 SYDVKM. Unmatched junction bases numbered 7, after V lost 2 bases and J lost 3 bases. The CDR3 coding sequence is TGTGCCAGCAGTTTACTTGGGACAGGGCCAGACACTGAAGCTTTCTTT. Amino acid sequence: CASSLLGTGPDTEAFF.

The rearrangement uses TRBV28 and TRBJ2-5, with 9 bases matching TRBD1. This CDR3 is built from 16 residues. Trimming cost V 3 bases and J 3 bases; bases outside gene matches: 8. Germline CDR1 MDHEN, CDR2 SYDVKM. The CDR3 sequence: CASSFPGTGLKETQYF. The CDR3 DNA sequence: TGTGCCAGCAGTTTTCCCGGGACAGGGCTAAAAGAGACCCAGTACTTC.

The chain has TRBV14 and TRBJ2-7; TRBD1 might be the D (5 bases). Germline V gives CDR1 SGHDN, CDR2 FVKESK. The CDR3 consists of 15 residues. Trimming removed 2 bases at V and 4 bases at J, with 15 bases between. CDR3 amino acids: CASSQYLGAQYEQYF. The CDR3 region has the DNA TGTGCCAGCAGCCAATACCTAGGGGCGCAGTACGAGCAGTACTTC.

This clone has only a few counts. This rearrangement joins TRBV19 to TRBJ2-2; D remains ambiguous. The CDR3 runs 15 residues. Germline V gene lookup returns CDR1 LNHDA and CDR2 SQIVND (reference sequence). Trimming shortened V by 5 bases and J by 3 bases, and 13 bases separated the two germline ends. The CDR3 DNA sequence: TGTGCCAGTAGTGTATTCCTCCGAGACACCGGGGAGCTGTTTTTT. Protein product: CASSVFLRDTGELFF. Supplemented by reference TRBV19 and TRBJ2-2, the full variable domain reads DGGITQSPKYLFRKEGQNVTLSCEQNLNHDAMYWYRQDPGQGLRLIYYSQIVNDFQKGDIAEGYSVSREKKESFPLTVTSAQKNPTAFYLCASSVFLRDTGELFFGEGSRLTVL.

The gene calls are TRBV27 and TRBJ1-1; D is undetermined. The V gene lost 4 bases and the J gene lost 1 base, with 7 bases spanning the gap. Per germline, CDR1 MNHEY and CDR2 SMNVEV (reference sequence). The CDR3 loop spans 13 amino acids. The CDR3 sequence: CASSSDWNTEAFF. As DNA, the CDR3 is TGTGCCAGCAGTTCAGACTGGAACACTGAAGCTTTCTTT.

This chain uses TRBV28 with TRBJ1-2, with TRBD1 matching 11 bases. The V segment lost 4 bases and the J segment 8 bases; nucleotides outside the gene matches: 9. There are 15 residues in the CDR3. Germline assignment: CDR1 MDHEN and CDR2 SYDVKM. The DNA of the CDR3 is TGTGCCAGCAGTTCCGGGGACAGGGGGATGGAGGGCTACACCTTC. Protein sequence: CASSSGDRGMEGYTF.

This clone was seen only a few times. This sequence joins TRBV18 and TRBJ2-3; unclear D gene. CDR3 length: 17 amino acids. V dropped 5 bases and J dropped 0 bases, with 18 bases sitting between them. CDR1 is KGHSH, CDR2 LQKENI, per germline. DNA of the CDR3: TGTGCCAGCTCATCCTATTTAGACGCCCAAAGCACAGATACGCAGTATTTT. It encodes CASSSYLDAQSTDTQYF.

The chain employs TRBV15 and TRBJ1-5; 8 bases fit TRBD1. This CDR3 has 17 residues. V shed 2 bases and J 0 bases; nucleotides not matched to a gene: 6. Looked up from germline, CDR1 is LNHNV and CDR2 is YYDKDF (reference sequence). Here the CDR3 reads CATSRPPGQGSNQPQHF. The DNA of the CDR3 is TGTGCCACCAGCAGACCTCCCGGACAGGGTAGCAATCAGCCCCAGCATTTT.

The chain carries TRBV25-1 and TRBJ2-5; D is perhaps TRBD2 (6 bases). The CDR3 runs 14 residues. CDR1 and CDR2 (germline): MGHDK, SYGVNS. Trimming cost V 4 bases and J 3 bases, with 12 bases left between them. Here the CDR3 DNA reads TGTGCCAGCAGTGCTGGGGGGTTTGAAGAGACCCAGTACTTC. Translation: CASSAGGFEETQYF.

In this sample, this clone turned up once. The rearrangement links TRBV2 to TRBJ2-5, with a weak D call TRBD1 (5 bases). Trimming removed 9 bases at V and 3 bases at J, with 14 bases between. This CDR3 has 13 amino acids. From germline, CDR1 is SNHLY and CDR2 FYNNEI. CDR3 protein: CARTGQGKETQYF. In DNA form, the CDR3 reads TGTGCCAGGACTGGGCAGGGAAAAGAGACCCAGTACTTC.

This clone was seen at least ten times. The rearrangement joins TRBV4-2 to TRBJ1-3; D not certain. CDR1 is LGHNA and CDR2 is YNFKEQ in the germline V gene. This CDR3 is built from 16 residues. V was trimmed by 4 bases and J by 0 bases, leaving 13 bases between them. CDR3 nucleotides: TGTGCCAGCAGCCCTAAGGTGGTGGACTCTGGAAACACCATATATTTT. Translation gives CASSPKVVDSGNTIYF.

With regard to this clone: The same CDR3 also results from other DNA sequences found in this sample. V gene TRBV18 combines with J gene TRBJ1-4; D is undetermined. Trimming pared 3 bases from V and 0 bases from J, leaving 5 bases between. The CDR3 is made up of 14 amino acids. Germline V gene lookup returns CDR1 KGHSH and CDR2 LQKENI. The CDR3 region has the DNA TGTGCCAGCTCACCGGGAGCAACTAATGAAAAACTGTTTTTT. Translating it yields CASSPGATNEKLFF.

The V gene is TRBV5-1, the J gene TRBJ2-7; TRBD2 agrees at 8 bases. Per the germline V gene, CDR1 is SGHRS and CDR2 is YFSETQ. The V and J ends lost 6 bases and 3 bases, in that order; junction bases with no gene match: 8. The CDR3 contains 14 residues. The CDR3 sequence is CASTTFGGDYEQYF. CDR3 bases: TGCGCCAGCACCACGTTCGGGGGGGACTACGAGCAGTACTTC.

The rearrangement uses TRBV7-3 and TRBJ2-1; 11 bases fit TRBD2. V lost 0 bases, J lost 10 bases, and 11 bases stayed unmatched. This CDR3 has 17 residues. Germline CDR1 reads SGHTA; CDR2 reads FQGTGA. The CDR3 here is CASSLTPIAGGPREQFF. In nucleotides, the CDR3 is TGTGCCAGCAGCTTAACGCCTATAGCGGGAGGGCCTCGGGAGCAGTTCTTC.

The sample holds a few counts of this clone. The chain links TRBV5-5 to TRBJ2-7; unclear D gene. The CDR3 is made up of 11 amino acids. Trimming cost V 0 bases and J 2 bases, with 0 bases left between them. The germline V gene encodes CDR1 SGHKS and CDR2 YYEKEE (reference sequence). As DNA, the CDR3 is TGTGCCAGCAGCTTGGCCTACGAGCAGTACTTC. This sequence encodes CASSLAYEQYF. Combining the CDR3 with reference TRBV5-5 and TRBJ2-7 gives the whole variable domain DAGVTQSPTHLIKTRGQQVTLRCSPISGHKSVSWYQQVLGQGPQFIFQYYEKEERGRGNFPDRFSARQFPNYSSELNVNALLLGDSALYLCASSLAYEQYFGPGTRLTVT.

The chain carries TRBV11-2 and TRBJ1-1, with unresolved D. Per the germline V gene, CDR1 is SGHAT and CDR2 is FQNNGV. This CDR3 region has 13 residues. V was pared by 3 bases and J by 6 bases, with 11 bases between. DNA of the CDR3: TGTGCCAGCAGCTTCGCAGGTTTTCCTGAAGCTTTCTTT. It translates to CASSFAGFPEAFF.

Only a few counts were recorded for this clone. The chain is built from TRBV7-2 and TRBJ1-1; tentative D call: TRBD1 (6 bases). Per the germline V gene, CDR1 is SGHTA and CDR2 is FQGNSA. The CDR3 totals 13 residues. V shed 5 bases and J shed 5 bases, with 12 bases lying between them. The CDR3 DNA reads TGTGCCAGCAGCCCTACAGGGCGAACTGAAGCTTTCTTT. Encoded protein: CASSPTGRTEAFF.

This chain uses TRBV28 with TRBJ2-7; D gene uncertain. This CDR3 has 14 residues. CDR1 and CDR2 (germline): MDHEN, SYDVKM. V shed 2 bases and J shed 3 bases, with 11 bases lying between them. The CDR3 coding sequence is TGTGCCAGCAGTTTACGTGGTATAAACTACGAGCAGTACTTC. Its protein product is CASSLRGINYEQYF. Full variable domain (missing parts from reference TRBV28 and TRBJ2-7): DVKVTQSSRYLVKRTGEKVFLECVQDMDHENMFWYRQDPGLGLRLIYFSYDVKMKEKGDIPEGYSVSREKKERFSLILESASTNQTSMYLCASSLRGINYEQYFGPGTRLTVT.

This chain uses TRBV30 with TRBJ2-1, with 14 positions matching TRBD2. The CDR3 contains 17 residues. The germline V gene has CDR1 GTSNPN and CDR2 SVGIG (reference sequence). V trimming: 0 bases; J trimming: 7 bases; junction bases outside the gene matches: 8. Here the CDR3 reads CAWSVGLAGVQGNEQFF. CDR3 bases: TGTGCCTGGAGTGTGGGACTAGCGGGAGTGCAGGGTAATGAGCAGTTCTTC.